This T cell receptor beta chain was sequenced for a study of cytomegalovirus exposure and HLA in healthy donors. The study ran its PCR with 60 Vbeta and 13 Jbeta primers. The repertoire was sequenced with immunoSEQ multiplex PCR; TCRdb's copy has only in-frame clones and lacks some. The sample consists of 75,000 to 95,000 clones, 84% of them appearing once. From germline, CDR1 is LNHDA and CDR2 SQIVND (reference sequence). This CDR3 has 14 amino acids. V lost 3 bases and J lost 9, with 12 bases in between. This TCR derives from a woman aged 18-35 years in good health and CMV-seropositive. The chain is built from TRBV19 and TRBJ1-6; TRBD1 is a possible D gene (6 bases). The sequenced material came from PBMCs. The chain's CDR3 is CASSIFPGASPLHF. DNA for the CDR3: TGTGCCAGTAGTATTTTTCCAGGGGCTTCACCCCTCCACTTT.